These T cell receptor beta chains were read from a single sample in a study of CD8 T cells in ankylosing spondylitis. TCRdb passed the 5' RACE reads through MiXCR, listing each CDR3 protein once. The sample records about 150,000 distinct CDR3 sequences, roughly 44% being singletons. The specimen sequenced was synovial fluid, either unsorted or a sorted T cell fraction (not recorded which). Source of these receptors: a male donor with ankylosing spondylitis. Both conserved end residues are part of each CDR3. D genes are given only for firm matches. Size tells how often a clone was seen (once, few, many) or the class of an expanded clone, and some rows leave it out.

v_call,d_call,clone_size,j_call,cdr3_nt,cdr3_aa
TRBV20-1,-,-,TRBJ1-2,TGCAGTGCTCTGGACAGCGTTTATGGCTACACCTTC,CSALDSVYGYTF
TRBV5-6,-,-,TRBJ1-2,TGTGCCAGCAGCTTCAGGATCTATGGCTACACCTTC,CASSFRIYGYTF
TRBV12-3/TRBV12-4,-,-,TRBJ2-3,TGTGCCAGCAATGAGGGGGGGCCATCTGATACGCAGTATTTT,CASNEGGPSDTQYF
TRBV4-1,-,few,TRBJ1-1,TGCGCCAGCAGCCAAGATCAGGGGTACGGGAACACTGAAGCTTTCTTT,CASSQDQGYGNTEAFF
TRBV6-5,TRBD2,-,TRBJ2-1,TGTGCCAGCAGTACTAGCGAGACCAATGAGCAGTTCTTC,CASSTSETNEQFF
TRBV6-6,-,-,TRBJ1-2,TGTGCCAGCAGTTACTCTGCATCGGGGGGCTACACCTTC,CASSYSASGGYTF
TRBV7-8,TRBD2,-,TRBJ2-7,TGTGCCAGCAGCCGCGGACTAGCGGGAGTCTACGAGCAGTACTTC,CASSRGLAGVYEQYF
TRBV3-1,TRBD2,-,TRBJ2-1,TGTGCCAGCAGCCAGCCGGGACTAGTTTTCTATGAGCAGTTCTTC,CASSQPGLVFYEQFF
TRBV11-1,-,-,TRBJ1-1,TGTGCCAGCAGCTTAACGGACAGAAACTTTAGGTTGAACACTGAAGCTTTCTTT,CASSLTDRNFRLNTEAFF
TRBV4-1,-,few,TRBJ2-2,TGCGCCAGCAGCCCTATCGACACCTACACCGGGGAGCTGTTTTTT,CASSPIDTYTGELFF
TRBV4-1,-,-,TRBJ2-7,TGCGCCAGCAGCCCCAGGGGCCCTTACGGTTGGGACCCCCCCCACGAGCAGTACTTC,CASSPRGPYGWDPPHEQYF
TRBV4-1,TRBD2,-,TRBJ2-7,TGCGCCAGCAGCCAAGATATAGCACTAGCGGGAGGACCGCTCTACGAGCAGTACTTC,CASSQDIALAGGPLYEQYF
TRBV5-1,-,-,TRBJ1-2,TGCGCCAGCAGCTTGATTGGGGCGCGCGGCTACACCTTC,CASSLIGARGYTF
TRBV3-1,TRBD2,once,TRBJ2-7,TGTGCCAGCAGCCATCACCCTGGGCGGGAGGCCTCCTACGAGCAGTACTTC,CASSHHPGREASYEQYF
TRBV7-2,-,-,TRBJ2-7,TGTGCCAGCAGCCACGGGTTTTTAGCCTTCTCCGAGCAGTACTTC,CASSHGFLAFSEQYF
TRBV29-1,-,few,TRBJ1-2,TGCAGCGTTGAAGAATTCGGGGGGCCTGCCTATGGCTACACCTTC,CSVEEFGGPAYGYTF
TRBV10-3,TRBD1,many,TRBJ2-7,TGTGCCATCAGTGATCCGGGACAGGCAGGCTACGAGCAGTACTTC,CAISDPGQAGYEQYF
TRBV4-1,-,-,TRBJ2-7,TGCGCCAGCAGCCAGGGGAAGGGTAAAGCCGAGCAGTACTTC,CASSQGKGKAEQYF
TRBV4-1,TRBD2,few,TRBJ2-5,TGCGCCAGCAGAACGACTAGCTTGGGAGAGACCCAGTACTTC,CASRTTSLGETQYF
TRBV10-3,-,-,TRBJ2-5,TGTGCCATCAGAGGGACTGGGGGGAACCAGTACTTC,CAIRGTGGNQYF
TRBV28,-,-,TRBJ1-1,TGTGCCAGCAGTTTCGCAGGGACGAACACTGAAGCTTTCTTT,CASSFAGTNTEAFF
TRBV6-1,TRBD1,-,TRBJ2-1,TGTGCCAGCAGGGGGACAGGGGTATGGAATGAGCAGTTCTTC,CASRGTGVWNEQFF
TRBV29-1,TRBD2,-,TRBJ2-1,TGCAGCGTACAGGGTGCTAGCGGGGGCTATGAGCAGTTCTTC,CSVQGASGGYEQFF
TRBV4-1,TRBD1,few,TRBJ2-7,TGCGCCAGCAGCCAAGGGTACAGGGGGGCGACCTACGAGCAGTACTTC,CASSQGYRGATYEQYF
TRBV16,-,-,TRBJ1-2,TGTGCCAGCAGCCATGGGACCGCGTGGGGCTACACCTTC,CASSHGTAWGYTF
TRBV20-1,TRBD2,few,TRBJ2-3,TGCAGTGCTAGGCCAGCGGGATTTCCAGATACGCAGTATTTT,CSARPAGFPDTQYF
TRBV3-1,TRBD2,-,TRBJ2-1,TGTGCCAGCAGCCTAACATGGGGGGGGCTAGCGGGGATCTACAATGAGCAGTTCTTC,CASSLTWGGLAGIYNEQFF
TRBV20-1,-,-,TRBJ2-3,TGCAGTGCCCTGGAGGATCGGGATACGCAGTATTTT,CSALEDRDTQYF
TRBV27,TRBD1,-,TRBJ1-5,TGTGCCACCACAGGGGATCCGTATAGCAATCAGCCCCAGCATTTT,CATTGDPYSNQPQHF
TRBV2,TRBD2,-,TRBJ2-3,TGTGCCAGCAGGTGGTGCGGGGGGTCAGATACGCAGTATTTT,CASRWCGGSDTQYF
TRBV3-1,TRBD1,-,TRBJ1-2,TGTGCCAGCAGCCAAGTCTCTCCGGGACAGTATGGCTACACCTTC,CASSQVSPGQYGYTF
TRBV12-3/TRBV12-4,-,-,TRBJ2-2,TGTGCCAGCAGTTCCAAGGGGGCCGGGGAGCTGTTTTTT,CASSSKGAGELFF
TRBV14,TRBD2,-,TRBJ2-1,TGTGCCAGCAGCCGGGGGGGGACCCCCTCCTACAATGAGCAGTTCTTC,CASSRGGTPSYNEQFF
TRBV20-1,-,few,TRBJ2-3,TGCATACCCTACAAGAGAGCCACAGATACGCAGTATTTT,CIPYKRATDTQYF
TRBV4-3,-,few,TRBJ2-5,TGCGCCAGCAGCCAAGATTTCGCGAGTATAGCACAGTACTTC,CASSQDFASIAQYF
TRBV12-3/TRBV12-4,-,-,TRBJ2-1,TGTGCCAGCACCCCCCGTCGGGATAGCAGTTACAATGAGCAGTTCTTC,CASTPRRDSSYNEQFF
TRBV5-1,-,-,TRBJ1-5,TGCGCCAGCAGCTTGGAGGACAGTCGCAATCAGCCCCAGCATTTT,CASSLEDSRNQPQHF
TRBV7-9,-,-,TRBJ2-1,TGTGCCAGCAGCTTAGAGGTCCTAGCGCCCTGGGGCAATGAGCAGTTCTTC,CASSLEVLAPWGNEQFF
TRBV6-6,TRBD1,few,TRBJ1-5,TGTGCCAGCAGTGGGGACAGGTATCAGCCCCAGCATTTT,CASSGDRYQPQHF
TRBV4-2,TRBD2,many,TRBJ2-3,TGTGCCAGCAGCCAGGGTAGCGGGGACACAGATACGCAGTATTTT,CASSQGSGDTDTQYF
TRBV19,-,few,TRBJ2-1,TGTGCCAGTAGTCCCCTGGGAGATTACAATGAGCAGTTCTTC,CASSPLGDYNEQFF
TRBV6-2/TRBV6-3,TRBD2,many,TRBJ2-2,TGTGCCGTTAGGGGACTATTGAACACCGGGGAGCTGTTTTTT,CAVRGLLNTGELFF
TRBV5-1,TRBD2,few,TRBJ2-1,TGCGCCAGCAGCCATAGCGGGAACTACAATGAGCAGTTCTTC,CASSHSGNYNEQFF